Reported below is one T cell receptor beta chain. Its antigen is unknown. This sample was included in a study of T cells in localized non-small cell lung cancer. Study results and limitations: Higher T cell density in the blood was associated with longer overall survival, whereas higher adjacent-lung clonality associated with shorter survival. Adjacent lung was found to contain a median roughly 50 of the top 100 tumor clones. Uninvolved adjacent lung had more T cell clonality than any other tissue, topping tumor.

TCRdb's copy holds only in-frame clones and misses some; the assay was immunoSEQ multiplex PCR. The sample yields 30,000 to 45,000 clones, around 88% seen once. The CDR3 covers 14 residues. Trimming removed 6 bases at V and 2 bases at J, with 13 bases between. Germline V gene sequence: CDR1 LNHDA, CDR2 SQIVND (reference sequence). This clonotype was obtained from a woman aged 35-75 years with stage I lung adenocarcinoma. The V gene is TRBV19, the J gene TRBJ2-5, with D unclear. The material was peripheral blood, obtained before any cancer treatment. CDR3 amino acids: CASSQNWGQETQYF. The CDR3 nucleotides read TGTGCCAGTAGCCAAAATTGGGGTCAAGAGACCCAGTACTTC.